The 25 T cell receptor beta chains reported below all come from one sample, sequenced in a study of tumor-infiltrating lymphocytes in localized non-small cell lung cancer. Libraries were prepared by immunoSEQ multiplex PCR; TCRdb keeps only in-frame clonotypes and omits some of them. The repertoire has some 29,000 clones, 80% to 90% of them found once; the top ten carry roughly 1.9%. Source material: lung tumor tissue. These TCRs come from a human donor with non-small cell lung cancer.

The rearrangement joins TRBV30 to TRBJ1-4, with a weak D call TRBD1 (6 bases). The CDR3 runs 14 residues. V lost 4 bases to trimming and J lost 8 bases, with 17 bases between them. Per the germline V gene, CDR1 is GTSNPN and CDR2 is SVGIG (reference sequence). The CDR3 sequence: CAWNGRGGGEKLFF. CDR3 DNA: TGTGCCTGGAACGGACGCGGGGGCGGGGAAAAACTGTTTTTT.

This clone was counted once. V is TRBV11-2 and J is TRBJ1-5; TRBD1 matches 7 bases. Looked up from germline, CDR1 is SGHAT and CDR2 is FQNNGV. Losses at the gene ends were 1 base for V and 0 bases for J; bases not matched to a gene: 6. This CDR3 has 17 residues. As DNA, the CDR3 is TGTGCCAGCAGCTTAGTCTGGGACAGCCATAGCAATCAGCCCCAGCATTTT. As protein: CASSLVWDSHSNQPQHF.

The rearrangement joins TRBV5-5 to TRBJ1-1, with no clear D. Germline-derived CDR1 and CDR2 are SGHKS and YYEKEE (reference sequence). The ends were cut back, 4 bases at V and 4 bases at J, with 20 bases in the middle. There are 16 residues in the CDR3. In DNA, the CDR3 is TGTGCCAGCAGCCTTACACCGGGAGGAAGGGCCACTGAAGCTTTCTTT. Amino acids: CASSLTPGGRATEAFF.

The V call is TRBV7-9, the J call TRBJ1-1; D not certain. V lost 5 bases and J 7 bases, leaving 14 bases between the germline ends. The CDR3 is 13 residues long. CDR1 and CDR2 from the germline V gene are SEHNR and FQNEAQ (reference sequence). CDR3 loop: CASSRSGFREAFF. CDR3 DNA sequence: TGTGCCAGCAGCAGATCCGGGTTTCGTGAAGCTTTCTTT.

CDR3 in DNA: TGTGCCATCAGGGGGGACTCTGGCTACACCTTC. It is translated as CAIRGDSGYTF. The chain employs TRBV10-3 and TRBJ1-2; TRBD1 might be the D (5 bases). The germline gives CDR1 ENHRY, CDR2 SYGVKD. The V end lost 6 bases, the J end lost 7 bases, and 9 bases lay between the germline ends. This CDR3 is built from 11 residues.

The chain has TRBV7-2 and TRBJ2-2; 8 bases fit TRBD1. CDR3 length: 15 amino acids. Germline-derived CDR1 and CDR2 are SGHTA and FQGNSA. Trimming took 4 bases from V and 5 from J; bases not matched to a gene: 6. CDR3 sequence reads: CASSSQGVKTGELFF. CDR3 nucleotides: TGTGCCAGCAGCTCACAGGGGGTAAAGACCGGGGAGCTGTTTTTT.

The chain joins TRBV19 to TRBJ1-4; D gene unclear. This CDR3 is built from 14 residues. Germline V gene sequence: CDR1 LNHDA, CDR2 SQIVND (reference sequence). Deletions cut 9 bases from V and 0 bases from J, with 11 bases between. CDR3 coding DNA: TGTGCCAGCTCCGGAGTTGCAACTAATGAAAAACTGTTTTTT. It is translated as CASSGVATNEKLFF.

This clone has just one count. This chain connects TRBV5-5 to TRBJ1-1; TRBD1 matches 7 bases. CDR1 SGHKS and CDR2 YYEKEE come from the germline V gene (reference sequence). Trimming removed 1 base from V and 8 bases from J; junction bases left unmatched: 2. This CDR3 contains 12 residues. Here the CDR3 reads CASSLTGEEAFF. The CDR3 nucleotides read TGTGCCAGCAGCTTGACAGGGGAGGAAGCTTTCTTT.

This clone appeared a few times. The genes are TRBV15 and TRBJ1-2; D not resolved. This CDR3 has 17 amino acids. V was shortened by 1 base and J by 0 bases, with 15 bases between the two germline ends. CDR1 is LNHNV and CDR2 is YYDKDF in the germline V gene (reference sequence). The CDR3 sequence: CATSRVRVGRANYGYTF. The CDR3 DNA sequence: TGTGCCACCAGCAGAGTTCGAGTTGGCAGAGCTAACTATGGCTACACCTTC.

The chain uses TRBV7-2 and TRBJ2-3; 12 positions agree with TRBD2. This CDR3 has 16 residues. V trimming: 5 bases; J trimming: 5 bases; junction bases outside the gene matches: 8. Germline V gene data show CDR1 as SGHTA and CDR2 as FQGNSA. The chain's CDR3 is CASSPLAGGPGDTQYF. The DNA of the CDR3 is TGTGCCAGCAGCCCCCTAGCGGGGGGGCCCGGAGATACGCAGTATTTT. Full variable domain (missing parts from reference TRBV7-2 and TRBJ2-3): GAGVSQSPSNKVTEKGKDVELRCDPISGHTALYWYRQSLGQGLEFLIYFQGNSAPDKSGLPSDRFSAERTGGSVSTLTIQRTQQEDSAVYLCASSPLAGGPGDTQYFGPGTRLTVL.

The V gene is TRBV2, the J gene TRBJ2-7, with TRBD1 matching 12 bases. The CDR3 consists of 13 residues. CDR1 SNHLY and CDR2 FYNNEI come from the germline V gene. With V trimmed by 8 bases and J by 6 bases, 5 bases remained unmatched. The CDR3 DNA follows: TGTGCCAGCCTCCGGGACAGGGGGCTCGAGCAGTACTTC. It specifies CASLRDRGLEQYF.

The J gene is TRBJ1-4, the V gene TRBV5-1; D may be TRBD1 (6 bases). The CDR3 runs to 14 residues. Germline CDR1 and CDR2: SGHRS and YFSETQ. Trimming cost V 7 bases and J 8 bases, with 18 bases left between them. The CDR3 DNA reads TGCGCCAGCCGCCCGGGGTCCGGGGGCGAAAAACTGTTTTTT. Protein product: CASRPGSGGEKLFF.

The CDR3 DNA is TGCGCCAGCAGCCCACAGGGGCTGGAGACCCAGTACTTC. Its translation: CASSPQGLETQYF. The V gene is TRBV5-1, the J gene TRBJ2-5; 7 bases line up with TRBD1. The trim removed 4 bases at V and 5 bases at J, leaving 5 bases unmatched. CDR3 length: 13 amino acids. From germline, CDR1 is SGHRS and CDR2 YFSETQ. Looking up the rest from reference TRBV5-1 and TRBJ2-5 gives the full variable domain: KAGVTQTPRYLIKTRGQQVTLSCSPISGHRSVSWYQQTPGQGLQFLFEYFSETQRNKGNFPGRFSGRQFSNSRSEMNVSTLELGDSALYLCASSPQGLETQYFGPGTRLLVL.

The chain employs TRBV30 and TRBJ1-6; perhaps TRBD1 as D (5 bases). Deletions cut 2 bases from V and 9 bases from J, with 14 bases between. The CDR3 is 14 amino acids. The germline CDR1 and CDR2 sequences are GTSNPN and SVGIG (reference sequence). This chain's CDR3 is CAWSRSGGASPLHF. The CDR3 coding sequence is TGTGCCTGGAGTAGGTCTGGCGGGGCTTCACCCCTCCACTTT.

The rearrangement links TRBV30 to TRBJ2-7; D gene uncertain. The germline V and J ends were trimmed by 3 bases and 1 base, with 4 bases remaining between them. The CDR3 sequence is 11 residues long. Germline CDR1 is GTSNPN and CDR2 is SVGIG (reference sequence). In DNA form, the CDR3 reads TGTGCCTGGAGGCATTCCTACGAGCAGTACTTC. As protein: CAWRHSYEQYF. The whole variable domain, remainder taken from reference TRBV30 and TRBJ2-7, is SQTIHQWPATLVQPVGSPLSLECTVEGTSNPNLYWYRQAAGRGLQLLFYSVGIGQISSEVPQNLSASRPQDRQFILSSKKLLLSDSGFYLCAWRHSYEQYFGPGTRLTVT.

The chain is built from TRBV5-1 and TRBJ1-1, with TRBD1 as a possible D gene (6 bases). Per the germline V gene, CDR1 is SGHRS and CDR2 is YFSETQ. The CDR3 is 14 residues long. The V end was cut by 2 bases, the J end by 3 bases, with 11 bases between. The CDR3: CASSLSGADTEAFF. Here the CDR3 DNA reads TGCGCCAGCAGCTTATCAGGGGCTGACACTGAAGCTTTCTTT.

The chain employs TRBV5-1 and TRBJ2-5; D is uncertain. The V end was cut by 0 bases, the J end by 1 base, with 10 bases between. The CDR3 extends over 15 amino acids. Germline values: CDR1 SGHRS, CDR2 YFSETQ. The CDR3 region is CASSLGRPGQETQYF. CDR3 bases: TGCGCCAGCAGCTTGGGGCGCCCGGGCCAAGAGACCCAGTACTTC.

This clone was seen a few times. The chain has TRBV28 and TRBJ1-1; TRBD1 matches 7 bases. The V segment lost 5 bases and the J segment 1 base; nucleotides outside the gene matches: 7. CDR1 and CDR2 from the germline V gene are MDHEN and SYDVKM. The CDR3 length is 15 residues. CDR3 region: CASSPTEGANTEAFF. CDR3 sequence (DNA): TGTGCCAGCAGTCCGACTGAGGGGGCGAACACTGAAGCTTTCTTT.

The genes are TRBV9 and TRBJ2-6; D may be TRBD1 (6 bases). Trimming cost V 0 bases and J 4 bases, with 8 bases left between them. The CDR3 runs to 15 residues. The germline V gene has CDR1 SGDLS and CDR2 YYNGEE. The CDR3 reads CASSVAGAGANVLTF. The CDR3 region has the DNA TGTGCCAGCAGCGTAGCAGGGGCCGGGGCCAACGTCCTGACTTTC.

This clone was counted a single time. The chain uses TRBV7-2 and TRBJ2-5; TRBD2 matches 10 bases. In germline, CDR1 is SGHTA, CDR2 FQGNSA. This CDR3 is built from 16 residues. After removal of 4 bases from V and 1 base from J, the junction contained 6 bases not matched to a gene. The CDR3 coding sequence is TGTGCCAGCAGCTCCCCTATAGCGGGGGGCCAAGAGACCCAGTACTTC. This codes for CASSSPIAGGQETQYF.

This clone turned up a few times. The chain recombines TRBV10-3 with TRBJ2-2; the match to TRBD1 covers 8 bases. Looked up from germline, CDR1 is ENHRY and CDR2 is SYGVKD. V was pared by 6 bases and J by 2 bases, with 2 bases of the junction left unmatched. CDR3 length equals 14 residues. In DNA, the CDR3 is TGTGCCATCAGGGACAGGGTTAACACCGGGGAGCTGTTTTTT. Amino acids: CAIRDRVNTGELFF.

Only a few counts were recorded for this clone. The rearrangement uses TRBV9 and TRBJ2-7; 9 nucleotides line up with TRBD2. V lost 4 bases to trimming and J lost 1 base; unmatched junction nucleotides: 3. Germline V gives CDR1 SGDLS, CDR2 YYNGEE. The CDR3 extends over 14 amino acids. The CDR3 nucleotides read TGTGCCAGCAGCCTGCTAGCGGGGTCCTACGAGCAGTACTTC. Translated, it gives CASSLLAGSYEQYF.

V gene TRBV4-2 combines with J gene TRBJ1-1, with D tentatively TRBD1 (6 bases). The CDR3 extends over 14 amino acids. Trimming left V 7 bases short and J 8 bases short, with 20 bases between. Germline loops: CDR1 LGHNA, CDR2 YNFKEQ. The CDR3 bases are TGTGCCAGCACACCTCTAACTACAGGGCTGGAAGCTTTCTTT. As protein: CASTPLTTGLEAFF.

J is TRBJ1-6 and V is TRBV15; D gene uncertain. The CDR3 is 16 amino acids. CDR1 LNHNV and CDR2 YYDKDF come from the germline V gene (reference sequence). V lost 1 base and J lost 5, with 12 bases in between. CDR3 amino acids: CATSRVPQADNSPLHF. The CDR3 nucleotides are TGTGCCACCAGCAGAGTCCCGCAGGCCGATAATTCACCCCTCCACTTT.

This chain joins TRBV5-6 and TRBJ1-5; TRBD1 aligns across 8 bases. The CDR3 sequence is 14 residues long. Germline V gene sequence: CDR1 SGHDT, CDR2 YYEEEE. V was clipped by 4 bases and J by 5 bases; unmatched bases: 5. The CDR3 sequence is CASSPRTGHQPQHF. CDR3 DNA sequence: TGTGCCAGCAGCCCACGGACAGGGCATCAGCCCCAGCATTTT. The variable domain in full, with the rest retrieved from reference TRBV5-6 and TRBJ1-5, is DAGVTQSPTHLIKTRGQQVTLRCSPKSGHDTVSWYQQALGQGPQFIFQYYEEEERQRGNFPDRFSGHQFPNYSSELNVNALLLGDSALYLCASSPRTGHQPQHFGDGTRLSIL.